The sequence of this T cell receptor beta chain was determined in a study of CD8+CD57+ T cells in acquired aplastic anemia. Study as a whole: When averaged, DNA from sorted CD4+ and CD8+ cells came to 2.5 to 4 ug. Whole-study results and caveats: Overlapping CD8+ CDR3 repertoires of patients and controls contained some 30 shared sequences.

It was patients with CD8+CD57+ cell expansion by flow cytometry who were chosen for sequencing. A note on this clonotype: No antigen is known for it.

CDR3 and TCR beta VDJ profiling relied on a genomic DNA template. TCRdb fed the reads into MiXCR, producing one record per CDR3 protein. Of hundreds of thousands of distinct CDR3 sequences detected, approximately 33% appear once; the ten largest clones hold 0.82%. This sequence originates from a human donor with aplastic anemia. Sequencing was performed on sorted CD4+, CD8+, or CD8+CD57+ T cells (not recorded which) from PBMCs.

The CDR3 coding sequence is TGTGCCAGCAGTTTAAAGGGACAGGGGTTTGGGAACTATGGCTACACCTTC. It specifies CASSLKGQGFGNYGYTF. The chain employs TRBV28 and TRBJ1-2, with TRBD1 matching over 10 bases. Germline loops: CDR1 MDHEN, CDR2 SYDVKM. The V gene end was trimmed by 2 bases and the J gene end by 2 bases; junction bases not matched to a gene: 8. This CDR3 spans 17 amino acids.